This entry features one TCR beta chain sequence. The antigen is unknown. The data were taken from a study of T cell responses to AZD1222 COVID-19 vaccine. Overall study: Pooling covered second doses at about 4 or about 12 weeks. Notes on the study in general: Dominant at 160-218 and 743-854, vaccine-associated CD4 TCRs also spanned spike. The donor group comprised mostly white British people and more females; the analysis possibly underestimated clonal diversity. Per reports, nearly half of all spike-specific TCRs target regions that are unmutated in variants.

The data were produced by immunoSEQ multiplex PCR, yet TCRdb's version contains in-frame clones alone and is incomplete. This sample carries some 200,000 clones, under 95% of them seen once, and the ten largest clones take 0.75% to 1%. Germline V gene data show CDR1 as LNHDA and CDR2 as SQIVND (reference sequence). Trimming removed 3 bases from V and 4 bases from J, with 6 bases in between. There are 13 residues in the CDR3. This clonotype originated in an adult in good health. The sample in question was peripheral blood, obtained on day 0 of AZD1222 vaccination. This rearrangement joins TRBV19 to TRBJ2-2, with a possible D match to TRBD2 (5 bases). The CDR3 DNA reads as TGTGCCAGTAGTATGGAGGCCACCGGGGAGCTGTTTTTT. It is translated as CASSMEATGELFF.